A single sample gave rise to the 30 T cell receptor beta chains below, sequenced in a study of glioma-infiltrating T cells after dendritic cell vaccination. TCRdb's table, derived via immunoSEQ multiplex PCR, lists solely in-frame clones and lacks some. Among about 100,000 clones listed, approximately 84% were seen once. Noted time point: after dendritic cell vaccination, including at tumor progression/relapse. This material consisted of blood, taken after dendritic cell vaccination. The receptors here all came from a human donor with glioblastoma.

The table lists this clone with a count of one. The chain couples TRBV5-5 to TRBJ1-2, with D possibly being TRBD1 (5 bases). V was trimmed by 2 bases and J by 3 bases, leaving 14 bases between them. This CDR3 contains 15 residues. Looked up from germline, CDR1 is SGHKS and CDR2 is YYEKEE (reference sequence). The CDR3 DNA is TGTGCCAGCAGCTTTAATTCAGGGTCCGACTATGGCTACACCTTC. It translates to CASSFNSGSDYGYTF.

V is TRBV29-1 and J is TRBJ2-2, with 10 bases aligning to TRBD1. The germline V gene encodes CDR1 SQVTM and CDR2 ANQGSEA. Trimming cost V 4 bases and J 7 bases; bases outside gene matches: 3. CDR3 length: 13 residues. The DNA for the CDR3 is TGCAGCGTTGGACAGGGGGCAATCGGGGAGCTGTTTTTT. Protein sequence: CSVGQGAIGELFF.

The chain links TRBV10-1 to TRBJ2-2, with TRBD2 matching over 9 bases. The CDR3 is 16 amino acids. Germline values: CDR1 WNHNN, CDR2 SYGVQD (reference sequence). The trim removed 2 bases at V and 5 bases at J, leaving 6 bases unmatched. In DNA form, the CDR3 reads TGCGCCAGCAGTGAGGGGACTAGCTCGAGGACCGGGGAGCTGTTTTTT. As protein: CASSEGTSSRTGELFF.

Details on this clone: Its ends do not fully match the called genes, so a read error is possible. CDR3 sequence reads: CASSLMLVWGGLTVNEQFF. The DNA of the CDR3 is TGTGCTAGCAGCTTAATGTTGGTGTGGGGGGGGCTGACGGTCAATGAGCAGTTCTTC. The V gene is TRBV7-7, the J gene TRBJ2-1; possibly TRBD2 for D (7 bases). The germline V gene encodes CDR1 SSHAT and CDR2 FNYEAQ (reference sequence). The CDR3 contains 19 residues.

The chain uses TRBV9 and TRBJ2-2; 7 bases match TRBD2. Germline loops: CDR1 SGDLS, CDR2 YYNGEE. V lost 6 bases and J lost 2; bases outside the gene matches: 7. The CDR3 is 15 amino acids. The CDR3 here is CASTEGRGNTGELFF. The CDR3 region has the DNA TGTGCCAGCACCGAGGGGAGGGGTAACACCGGGGAGCTGTTTTTT.

The chain links TRBV7-3 to TRBJ2-3; D is undetermined. CDR3 length: 16 residues. The germline V gene has CDR1 SGHTA and CDR2 FQGTGA. Trimming left V 1 base short and J 4 bases short, with 15 bases between. In nucleotides, the CDR3 is TGTGCCAGCAGCTTAATGCCCCTAGATGGAGCAGATACGCAGTATTTT. This translates into CASSLMPLDGADTQYF.

The CDR3: CASSLSGIGTLETQYF. DNA for the CDR3: TGCGCCAGCAGCTTGTCCGGAATCGGGACACTAGAGACCCAGTACTTC. The chain links TRBV5-1 to TRBJ2-5, with D possibly being TRBD1 (6 bases). The CDR3 has 16 residues. Per germline, CDR1 SGHRS and CDR2 YFSETQ. The V and J ends lost 1 base and 4 bases respectively, with 17 bases between them.

This clone appeared a single time. V usage is TRBV30 and J usage is TRBJ1-2; TRBD1 is a possible D gene (6 bases). Germline lookup yields CDR1 GTSNPN and CDR2 SVGIG (reference sequence). V lost 4 bases and J 2 bases, leaving 20 bases between the germline ends. The CDR3 runs 16 residues. In nucleotides, the CDR3 is TGTGCCTGGACCTGGGACAACAACCTCCAAAACTATGGCTACACCTTC. Amino acid sequence: CAWTWDNNLQNYGYTF.

The rearrangement uses TRBV27 and TRBJ2-7; D perhaps matches TRBD2 (6 bases). This CDR3 contains 15 residues. V lost 10 bases to trimming and J lost 1 base, with 20 bases between them. CDR1 MNHEY and CDR2 SMNVEV come from the germline V gene (reference sequence). CDR3 nucleotide sequence: TGTGCCACCCGCTCCCGGGGACTGGCATCCTACGAGCAGTACTTC. This gives the protein CATRSRGLASYEQYF.

This clone turned up a few times. This sequence joins TRBV6-1 and TRBJ1-2, with 8 bases aligning to TRBD1. The CDR3 runs to 14 residues. CDR1 and CDR2 from the germline V gene are MNHNS and SASEGT. The V segment lost 6 bases and the J segment 7 bases; nucleotides outside the gene matches: 10. The CDR3 protein is CASSLTGGLGGYTF. Here the CDR3 DNA reads TGTGCCAGCAGCCTAACAGGGGGGTTAGGTGGCTACACCTTC.

The DNA for the CDR3 is TGTGCCAGCAGTTCATATGGGGGAGGGGCAGAGACCCAGTACTTC. Amino acid sequence: CASSSYGGGAETQYF. The chain has TRBV27 and TRBJ2-5, with 7 bases that match TRBD2. Germline V gene sequence: CDR1 MNHEY, CDR2 SMNVEV (reference sequence). V lost 4 bases and J lost 4; bases outside the gene matches: 9. The CDR3 runs to 15 residues.

The chain uses TRBV28 and TRBJ2-7, with a possible D match to TRBD2 (6 bases). Germline V gives CDR1 MDHEN, CDR2 SYDVKM. The CDR3 runs 12 residues. Trimming removed 5 bases at V and 4 bases at J, with 9 bases between. The CDR3 DNA follows: TGTGCCAGCAGTATTGCGGGGTACGAGCAGTACTTC. Its protein product is CASSIAGYEQYF. The full variable domain, in which reference TRBV28 and TRBJ2-7 provide the parts outside the CDR3, is DVKVTQSSRYLVKRTGEKVFLECVQDMDHENMFWYRQDPGLGLRLIYFSYDVKMKEKGDIPEGYSVSREKKERFSLILESASTNQTSMYLCASSIAGYEQYFGPGTRLTVT.

The chain carries TRBV19 and TRBJ1-3, with 9 bases fitting TRBD1. The ends lost 1 base at V and 0 bases at J; junction bases unmatched: 10. Per the germline V gene, CDR1 is LNHDA and CDR2 is SQIVND (reference sequence). This CDR3 spans 19 amino acids. CDR3 nucleotides: TGTGCCAGTAGTATAGGGGGACAGGACAGGGGAGGCTCTGGAAACACCATATATTTT. Translated: CASSIGGQDRGGSGNTIYF.

The V gene is TRBV7-9, the J gene TRBJ2-1; 12 bases match TRBD2. The CDR3 runs 16 residues. Germline V lookup: CDR1 SEHNR, CDR2 FQNEAQ (reference sequence). The J segment lost 9 bases and the V segment lost 5 bases, leaving 11 bases of the junction unmatched. The CDR3 loop reads CASSHPSGGAGGEQFF. The CDR3, as DNA: TGTGCCAGCAGCCACCCTAGCGGGGGGGCCGGGGGTGAGCAGTTCTTC.

The chain is built from TRBV10-3 and TRBJ1-5; D call uncertain. V gave up 0 bases and J gave up 5 bases, with 5 bases separating them. Germline assignment: CDR1 ENHRY and CDR2 SYGVKD. The CDR3 contains 13 residues. The CDR3 nucleotides read TGTGCCATCAGTGAGTCAGAGGATCAGCCCCAGCATTTT. Its translation is CAISESEDQPQHF.

The rearrangement uses TRBV27 and TRBJ2-1; the D gene is possibly TRBD1 (5 bases). CDR3 length equals 17 residues. V was cut by 7 bases and J by 0 bases, with 19 bases left in between. The germline CDR1 and CDR2 sequences are MNHEY and SMNVEV (reference sequence). The CDR3 protein is CASTPLGRAVSYNEQFF. The CDR3 DNA is TGTGCCAGCACTCCCCTCGGCAGGGCTGTCTCCTACAATGAGCAGTTCTTC.

The chain couples TRBV6-4 to TRBJ1-2; 7 bases are a match to TRBD1. This CDR3 comprises 16 residues. V lost 6 bases to trimming and J lost 4 bases; unmatched junction nucleotides: 14. Germline lookup yields CDR1 MRHNA and CDR2 SNTAGT. The CDR3 region is CASSLNYRGDSYGYTF. The DNA of the CDR3 is TGTGCCAGCAGCCTTAATTACAGGGGAGATAGCTATGGCTACACCTTC.

DNA for the CDR3: TGTGCCAGCAGCTTGGACACGACAAGAATGACAGATACGCAGTATTTT. Translated: CASSLDTTRMTDTQYF. This rearrangement joins TRBV7-2 to TRBJ2-3, with D tentatively TRBD1 (5 bases). Germline V gene lookup returns CDR1 SGHTA and CDR2 FQGNSA. This CDR3 region has 16 residues. V lost 3 bases and J 3 bases, leaving 16 bases between the germline ends.

J is TRBJ1-2 and V is TRBV28, with TRBD1 matching 9 bases. The CDR3 consists of 15 residues. Germline lookup yields CDR1 MDHEN and CDR2 SYDVKM. V lost 7 bases and J lost 5; bases outside the gene matches: 11. Here the CDR3 reads CASTLGQGSLYGYTF. The DNA for the CDR3 is TGTGCCAGCACTCTAGGACAGGGGTCTTTATATGGCTACACCTTC.

This rearrangement joins TRBV4-2 to TRBJ2-3; maybe TRBD2 (5 bases). The CDR3 totals 15 residues. The V end was cut by 4 bases, the J end by 5 bases, with 16 bases between. Germline-derived CDR1 and CDR2 are LGHNA and YNFKEQ. CDR3 coding DNA: TGTGCCAGCAGCCCCCAGGTGGGAGAGGGAGATACGCAGTATTTT. Translated: CASSPQVGEGDTQYF.

The chain uses TRBV5-1 and TRBJ2-2; D gene uncertain. This CDR3 has 13 residues. The V end was cut by 1 base, the J end by 6 bases, with 7 bases between. Germline V gives CDR1 SGHRS, CDR2 YFSETQ. CDR3 residues: CASSLRASGELFF. The CDR3 DNA is TGCGCCAGCAGCTTGAGAGCGTCCGGGGAGCTGTTTTTT.

V is TRBV7-3 and J is TRBJ2-1; 13 bases match TRBD2. Trimming at V came to 4 bases and at J to 8 bases, leaving 8 bases not matched to a gene. Germline-derived CDR1 and CDR2 are SGHTA and FQGTGA. The CDR3 covers 16 residues. CDR3 in DNA: TGTGCCAGCAGCTCCGAAGGGACTAGCGGGACTTATGAGCAGTTCTTC. This translates into CASSSEGTSGTYEQFF.

The chain uses TRBV18 and TRBJ1-5; 7 positions agree with TRBD1. CDR1 is KGHSH, CDR2 LQKENI, per germline. J lost 1 base, V lost 3 bases, and 6 bases had no gene match. CDR3 length equals 16 residues. CDR3 protein: CASSPQGVGSNQPQHF. DNA for the CDR3: TGTGCCAGCTCACCGCAGGGGGTTGGGAGCAATCAGCCCCAGCATTTT.

The J gene is TRBJ2-7, the V gene TRBV11-2, with a weak D call TRBD1 (6 bases). The V end lost 1 base, the J end lost 2 bases, and 15 bases lay between the germline ends. There are 16 residues in the CDR3. Germline loops: CDR1 SGHAT, CDR2 FQNNGV. CDR3 residues: CASSLAPGHDPYEQYF. CDR3 nucleotides: TGTGCCAGCAGCTTAGCTCCGGGACATGATCCCTACGAGCAGTACTTC.

This clone was counted a few times. This chain uses TRBV12-1 with TRBJ2-7; TRBD2 is taken as the D call from the table, unchecked against the DNA. TRBV12-1 is shown as a pseudogene. CDR3 length: 15 residues. The CDR3: CASSFALGYADEQYF. The CDR3 DNA sequence: TGTGCCAGCAGCTTTGCGCTAGGATACGCCGACGAGCAGTACTTC.

The chain is built from TRBV19 and TRBJ2-4, with a weak D call TRBD1 (5 bases). Deletions cut 6 bases from V and 5 bases from J, with 20 bases between. Germline CDR1 is LNHDA and CDR2 is SQIVND (reference sequence). The CDR3 is made up of 16 amino acids. In DNA, the CDR3 is TGTGCCAGTAGCGAGCACAGGAGCAGTATCCAAAACATTCAGTACTTC. Protein sequence: CASSEHRSSIQNIQYF. Variable domain in full (rest from reference TRBV19 and TRBJ2-4): DGGITQSPKYLFRKEGQNVTLSCEQNLNHDAMYWYRQDPGQGLRLIYYSQIVNDFQKGDIAEGYSVSREKKESFPLTVTSAQKNPTAFYLCASSEHRSSIQNIQYFGAGTRLSVL.

The CDR3 DNA is TGCGCCAGCAGCTTTATCGACAGGGGGCGAGGCACAGATACGCAGTATTTT. This codes for CASSFIDRGRGTDTQYF. The V call is TRBV5-1, the J call TRBJ2-3; 10 bases are shared with TRBD1. Trimming cost V 2 bases and J 1 base; bases outside gene matches: 7. CDR3 size: 17 residues. The germline V gene encodes CDR1 SGHRS and CDR2 YFSETQ. The full variable domain, with the rest looked up from reference TRBV5-1 and TRBJ2-3, is KAGVTQTPRYLIKTRGQQVTLSCSPISGHRSVSWYQQTPGQGLQFLFEYFSETQRNKGNFPGRFSGRQFSNSRSEMNVSTLELGDSALYLCASSFIDRGRGTDTQYFGPGTRLTVL.

CDR3 protein: CASSADDSAHSPLHF. The CDR3 nucleotides are TGTGCCAGCAGTGCCGATGACAGCGCTCATTCACCCCTCCACTTT. V is TRBV6-5 and J is TRBJ1-6; TRBD1 might be the D (5 bases). The CDR3 is made up of 15 amino acids. Per germline, CDR1 MNHEY and CDR2 SVGAGI. V was shortened by 5 bases and J by 8 bases, with 16 bases between the two germline ends.

This clone was counted between two and nine times. CDR3 DNA: TGTGCCAGCAGTTACCCAGGGACTGGAAACACCATATATTTT. Residues: CASSYPGTGNTIYF. The chain combines TRBV6-6 with TRBJ1-3; TRBD1 might be the D (5 bases). CDR1 and CDR2 from the germline V gene are MNHNY and SVGAGI (reference sequence). With 2 bases removed from V and 2 bases from J, the gap between germline ends came to 7 bases. The CDR3 is 14 residues long.

This chain links TRBV5-1 with TRBJ2-3; the match to TRBD2 covers 14 bases. The V gene's germline CDR1 is SGHRS and CDR2 YFSETQ. The CDR3 runs 17 residues. The V and J ends lost 0 bases and 5 bases, in that order; junction bases with no gene match: 5. The DNA of the CDR3 is TGCGCCAGCAGCTTGGCCATTGGACTAGCGGGAGGAGATACGCAGTATTTT. Amino acid sequence: CASSLAIGLAGGDTQYF.